The 2 T cell receptor beta chains listed next were all sequenced from one sample in a study of blood T cells in healthy people across ages. Using a J-beta primer mix together with a sample-barcoded 5' primer, a second PCR was run for roughly 7 to 11 cycles. TCRdb reprocessed the 5' RACE reads with MiXCR, giving one entry per CDR3 protein. The sample has 800,000 or so distinct CDR3 sequences; around two thirds are singletons. The specimen sequenced was blood. All receptors come from a man aged 25-45 years in good health.

The rearrangement uses TRBV20-1 and TRBJ2-1, with 16 bases aligning to TRBD2. The trim removed 4 bases at V and 5 bases at J, leaving 11 bases unmatched. Per the germline V gene, CDR1 is DFQATT and CDR2 is SNEGSKA (reference sequence). The CDR3 runs 18 residues. This CDR3 reads CSATQGLAGGRVNNEQFF. DNA of the CDR3: TGCAGTGCTACACAGGGACTAGCGGGGGGGCGGGTGAACAATGAGCAGTTCTTC.

The CDR3 DNA follows: TGTGCCAGCACCAGGGGCACGGATGGCTACACCTTC. This gives the protein CASTRGTDGYTF. This sequence joins TRBV6-5 and TRBJ1-2, with D possibly TRBD1 on 6 matching bases. The V gene lost 7 bases and the J gene lost 6 bases, with 12 bases spanning the gap. CDR1 is MNHEY, CDR2 SVGAGI, per germline. This CDR3 comprises 12 residues.